The 32 T cell receptor beta chains reported below all come from one sample, sequenced in a study of beta chain features in type 1 diabetes. General study points: TCRB CDR3 length was moderately but significantly reduced in all four CD4+ subsets of Type 1 diabetes patients.

Expressed TCRB transcripts got sequenced, as all isolated RNA was reverse transcribed. Method: immunoSEQ multiplex PCR; TCRdb's copy keeps in-frame clones and lacks some. The sample has about 160,000 clones; 7.8% are singletons. Their target antigens are unknown. The sequenced sample consisted of central memory CD4+ T cells from blood. The receptors come from a woman aged 40 to 55 with type 1 diabetes.

This clone has only a few counts. The V gene is TRBV28, the J gene TRBJ2-7; possibly TRBD2 for D (6 bases). The CDR3 runs 15 residues. The germline V gene encodes CDR1 MDHEN and CDR2 SYDVKM. Trimming shortened V by 5 bases and J by 2 bases, and 16 bases separated the two germline ends. The CDR3 region has the DNA TGTGCCAGCAGTCCCGGGGGTAGCGGAGCCTACGAGCAGTACTTC. This translates into CASSPGGSGAYEQYF.

Concerning this clone: This specimen includes other DNA sequences encoding the same CDR3. The chain is built from TRBV27 and TRBJ1-1, with D uncertain. V shed 2 bases and J shed 1 base, with 5 bases lying between them. The V gene's germline CDR1 is MNHEY and CDR2 SMNVEV (reference sequence). CDR3 length equals 13 residues. The CDR3 coding sequence is TGTGCCAGCAGTTTACTTAGGAACACTGAAGCTTTCTTT. It encodes CASSLLRNTEAFF.

This clone was observed a few times. The J gene is TRBJ2-5, the V gene TRBV14, with 16 bases fitting TRBD2. The V gene end was trimmed by 4 bases and the J gene end by 5 bases; junction bases not matched to a gene: 7. The germline gives CDR1 SGHDN, CDR2 FVKESK. This CDR3 is 17 amino acids long. The CDR3 sequence: CASSRGTSGRALETQYF. In DNA, the CDR3 is TGTGCCAGCAGCCGCGGGACTAGCGGGAGGGCCTTGGAGACCCAGTACTTC.

This clone has more than one count but fewer than ten. The V gene is TRBV28, the J gene TRBJ1-4; D not resolved. Germline V gives CDR1 MDHEN, CDR2 SYDVKM. The CDR3 spans 15 residues. The V and J ends lost 5 bases and 4 bases respectively, with 14 bases between them. The CDR3 bases are TGTGCCAGCAGTCCCCTCAAGAGAAATAATGAAAAACTGTTTTTT. This sequence encodes CASSPLKRNNEKLFF.

This clone was found a few times. This chain connects TRBV18 to TRBJ2-3, with D possibly TRBD1 on 5 matching bases. Germline V gives CDR1 KGHSH, CDR2 LQKENI. The CDR3 totals 17 residues. The ends were cut back, 3 bases at V and 2 bases at J, with 18 bases in the middle. CDR3 in amino acids: CASSPVGRLGLTDTQYF. The CDR3 region has the DNA TGTGCCAGCTCACCGGTCGGTCGTCTGGGGCTCACAGATACGCAGTATTTT.

V gene TRBV28 combines with J gene TRBJ2-5; 8 nucleotides match TRBD1. The CDR3 has 13 amino acids. Germline-derived CDR1 and CDR2 are MDHEN and SYDVKM. V was pared by 6 bases and J by 4 bases, with 4 bases of the junction left unmatched. CDR3 sequence: CASRRTGIETQYF. The DNA for the CDR3 is TGTGCCAGCAGACGGACAGGGATAGAGACCCAGTACTTC.

The table lists this clone with a few counts. Other DNA sequences from this sample encode an identical CDR3 as well. The chain combines TRBV5-1 with TRBJ2-3; maybe TRBD1 (5 bases). The CDR3 runs to 13 residues. Germline V CDR1 and CDR2: SGHRS, YFSETQ. V was cut by 2 bases and J by 5 bases, with 9 bases left in between. The CDR3 sequence: CASSFQRGDTQYF. CDR3 in DNA: TGCGCCAGCAGCTTTCAAAGGGGAGATACGCAGTATTTT.

This clone came up a few times. The rearrangement joins TRBV6-6 to TRBJ2-7, with a tentative D call TRBD1 (5 bases). V was shortened by 10 bases and J by 4 bases, with 17 bases between the two germline ends. The CDR3 covers 13 residues. CDR1 is MNHNY and CDR2 is SVGAGI in the germline V gene (reference sequence). The CDR3 reads CAIQRDSSYEQYF. In DNA, the CDR3 is TGTGCCATCCAGCGTGACAGTTCTTACGAGCAGTACTTC.

This clone was detected a few times. Other DNA sequences in this sample translate to the same CDR3. The CDR3 DNA is TGTGCCAGCCGGGGGATTGGCTATGGCTACACCTTC. It encodes CASRGIGYGYTF. The chain employs TRBV28 and TRBJ1-2; perhaps TRBD1 as D (5 bases). Germline lookup yields CDR1 MDHEN and CDR2 SYDVKM. This CDR3 has 12 amino acids. Trimming stripped 8 bases from V and 4 bases from J, with 11 bases between.

This clone has just a few counts. This chain connects TRBV19 to TRBJ2-2, with 12 bases identical to TRBD2. The V gene end was trimmed by 11 bases and the J gene end by 6 bases; junction bases not matched to a gene: 4. Germline V gene data show CDR1 as LNHDA and CDR2 as SQIVND (reference sequence). The length of the CDR3 is 13 residues. The CDR3 here is CAVRLAGAGELFF. CDR3 sequence (DNA): TGTGCCGTACGACTAGCGGGGGCCGGGGAGCTGTTTTTT.

J is TRBJ1-2 and V is TRBV19, with TRBD1 as a possible D gene (6 bases). The CDR3 contains 14 residues. Per the germline V gene, CDR1 is LNHDA and CDR2 is SQIVND (reference sequence). The V end was cut by 4 bases, the J end by 5 bases, with 14 bases between. CDR3: CASSRGRGVYGYTF. DNA of the CDR3: TGTGCCAGTAGTAGGGGCAGGGGAGTTTATGGCTACACCTTC.

This clone was counted at least ten times. The same CDR3 is also encoded by other DNA sequences in this sample. The chain recombines TRBV29-1 with TRBJ2-6; D is unclear. Germline V gene lookup returns CDR1 SQVTM and CDR2 ANQGSEA. With 3 bases removed from V and 1 base from J, the gap between germline ends came to 4 bases. This CDR3 has 13 amino acids. CDR3 amino acids: CSVESSGANVLTF. CDR3 bases: TGCAGCGTTGAGAGTTCTGGGGCCAACGTCCTGACTTTC.

The chain employs TRBV7-9 and TRBJ2-1, with 7 bases lining up with TRBD2. This CDR3 spans 15 amino acids. V lost 3 bases and J lost 8; bases outside the gene matches: 10. Germline CDR1 and CDR2: SEHNR and FQNEAQ (reference sequence). The CDR3 DNA follows: TGTGCCAGCAGCTTCCGGGGCGGGGGTTCGGATGAGCAGTTCTTC. It is translated as CASSFRGGGSDEQFF.

This clone was detected many times. The V and J genes are TRBV18 and TRBJ1-1; D uncertain. The CDR3 runs to 13 residues. V lost 6 bases and J lost 3, with 11 bases in between. Germline V CDR1 and CDR2: KGHSH, LQKENI. The CDR3 region is CASSLNSDTEAFF. CDR3 nucleotide sequence: TGTGCCAGCTCGTTAAATTCTGACACTGAAGCTTTCTTT.

This clone turned up a few times. The rearrangement joins TRBV27 to TRBJ2-1, with D perhaps matching TRBD2 (5 bases). This CDR3 is built from 14 residues. V lost 8 bases and J lost 5, with 16 bases in between. Per the germline V gene, CDR1 is MNHEY and CDR2 is SMNVEV (reference sequence). The DNA for the CDR3 is TGTGCCAGCTCCAGTTTGGGGAGTAACAATGAGCAGTTCTTC. It translates to CASSSLGSNNEQFF.

The table lists this clone with many counts. V gene TRBV11-2 combines with J gene TRBJ2-1; weak D call: TRBD2 (6 bases). The CDR3 contains 15 residues. The germline V gene has CDR1 SGHAT and CDR2 FQNNGV. V lost 5 bases and J 3 bases, leaving 14 bases between the germline ends. This CDR3 reads CASSRSGYNYNEQFF. CDR3 DNA: TGTGCCAGCAGCCGTAGCGGCTACAACTACAATGAGCAGTTCTTC.

This clone was seen more than once but under ten times. The rearrangement links TRBV29-1 to TRBJ1-1; D might be TRBD1 (5 bases). The CDR3 runs 12 residues. V dropped 5 bases and J dropped 3 bases, with 10 bases sitting between them. Germline CDR1 reads SQVTM; CDR2 reads ANQGSEA. CDR3 residues: CSVSRADTEAFF. For the CDR3, the DNA is TGCAGCGTTTCCAGGGCAGACACTGAAGCTTTCTTT.

The V call is TRBV6-1, the J call TRBJ2-3, with D perhaps matching TRBD1 (6 bases). V lost 4 bases and J lost 0, with 11 bases in between. The CDR3 contains 15 residues. CDR1 is MNHNS, CDR2 SASEGT, per germline. The CDR3 nucleotides are TGTGCCAGCAGTGTTAGCAGGGGAAGCACAGATACGCAGTATTTT. As protein: CASSVSRGSTDTQYF.

The chain has TRBV11-2 and TRBJ2-3; 11 bases line up with TRBD2. V was pared by 2 bases and J by 5 bases, with 6 bases of the junction left unmatched. The germline V gene has CDR1 SGHAT and CDR2 FQNNGV. The CDR3 extends over 16 amino acids. The CDR3 reads CASSLLAGGPGDTQYF. Written as DNA, the CDR3 is TGTGCCAGCAGCTTACTAGCGGGGGGCCCAGGAGATACGCAGTATTTT. The variable domain in full, with the rest retrieved from reference TRBV11-2 and TRBJ2-3, is EAGVAQSPRYKIIEKRQSVAFWCNPISGHATLYWYQQILGQGPKLLIQFQNNGVVDDSQLPKDRFSAERLKGVDSTLKIQPAKLEDSAVYLCASSLLAGGPGDTQYFGPGTRLTVL.

This clone was detected many times. J is TRBJ2-1 and V is TRBV28; TRBD2 is a possible D gene (6 bases). V gave up 11 bases and J gave up 7 bases, with 21 bases separating them. The CDR3 runs 14 residues. Germline loops: CDR1 MDHEN, CDR2 SYDVKM. CDR3 coding DNA: TGTGCCCACGGCCCCGGGGGTAGCAAGAATGAGCAGTTCTTC. Amino acids: CAHGPGGSKNEQFF.

In its sample, this clone was seen many times. The V gene is TRBV5-1, the J gene TRBJ2-5; TRBD1 matches at 7 bases. CDR3 length: 15 residues. The V gene end was trimmed by 3 bases and the J gene end by 3 bases; junction bases not matched to a gene: 8. Germline values: CDR1 SGHRS, CDR2 YFSETQ. The CDR3: CASSSQPGTEETQYF. The DNA for the CDR3 is TGCGCCAGCAGCTCTCAACCAGGGACAGAAGAGACCCAGTACTTC. Supplemented by reference TRBV5-1 and TRBJ2-5, the full variable domain reads KAGVTQTPRYLIKTRGQQVTLSCSPISGHRSVSWYQQTPGQGLQFLFEYFSETQRNKGNFPGRFSGRQFSNSRSEMNVSTLELGDSALYLCASSSQPGTEETQYFGPGTRLLVL.

This clone was counted ten times or more. The chain combines TRBV15 with TRBJ2-5; 8 bases align to TRBD2. The CDR3 runs to 15 residues. Germline V gives CDR1 LNHNV, CDR2 YYDKDF (reference sequence). The junction had 2 bases not matched to a gene; V was cut back by 0 bases and J by 2 bases. CDR3 sequence reads: CATSRDPSGQETQYF. The CDR3 coding sequence is TGTGCCACCAGCAGAGATCCTAGCGGGCAAGAGACCCAGTACTTC. Supplemented by reference TRBV15 and TRBJ2-5, the full variable domain reads DAMVIQNPRYQVTQFGKPVTLSCSQTLNHNVMYWYQQKSSQAPKLLFHYYDKDFNNEADTPDNFQSRRPNTSFCFLDIRSPGLGDTAMYLCATSRDPSGQETQYFGPGTRLLVL.

V usage is TRBV29-1 and J usage is TRBJ2-2; TRBD1 agrees at 8 bases. The germline gives CDR1 SQVTM, CDR2 ANQGSEA. CDR3 length: 15 amino acids. V lost 4 bases to trimming and J lost 0 bases; unmatched junction nucleotides: 4. The CDR3 bases are TGCAGCGTTGCCCCACAGGGGGCGAACACCGGGGAGCTGTTTTTT. This sequence encodes CSVAPQGANTGELFF.

This clone was recorded at least ten times. The gene calls are TRBV4-2 and TRBJ2-3; 8 bases agree with TRBD2. V was clipped by 0 bases and J by 5 bases; unmatched bases: 4. Germline assignment: CDR1 LGHNA and CDR2 YNFKEQ. The CDR3 consists of 15 residues. CDR3: CASSQDDGRGDTQYF. The CDR3 bases are TGTGCCAGCAGCCAAGATGACGGGAGGGGAGATACGCAGTATTTT.

This clone showed up just a few times. The CDR3 sequence: CASRNLDREVGYEQYF. The DNA of the CDR3 is TGCGCCAGCAGGAACCTTGACAGGGAGGTCGGCTACGAGCAGTACTTC. The chain couples TRBV5-1 to TRBJ2-7, with D possibly being TRBD1 (7 bases). CDR1 SGHRS and CDR2 YFSETQ come from the germline V gene. This CDR3 contains 16 residues. V gave up 5 bases and J gave up 3 bases, with 21 bases separating them.

This clone was seen a few times. The chain links TRBV28 to TRBJ1-1; unclear D gene. V was shortened by 3 bases and J by 1 base, with 9 bases between the two germline ends. In germline, CDR1 is MDHEN, CDR2 SYDVKM. This CDR3 has 14 amino acids. The CDR3 sequence is CASSLAQSNTEAFF. DNA of the CDR3: TGTGCCAGCAGTTTGGCACAGTCGAACACTGAAGCTTTCTTT.

The gene calls are TRBV29-1 and TRBJ1-1; D may be TRBD1 (6 bases). This CDR3 is 13 amino acids long. Trimming pared 7 bases from V and 7 bases from J, leaving 19 bases between. Germline V gene lookup returns CDR1 SQVTM and CDR2 ANQGSEA. The DNA of the CDR3 is TGCAGCGGTAGTGGTGGAGGGGGGGTTGAAGCTTTCTTT. This codes for CSGSGGGGVEAFF. The variable domain in full, completed from reference TRBV29-1 and TRBJ1-1, reads SAVISQKPSRDICQRGTSLTIQCQVDSQVTMMFWYRQQPGQSLTLIATANQGSEATYESGFVIDKFPISRPNLTFSTLTVSNMSPEDSSIYLCSGSGGGGVEAFFGQGTRLTVV.

This clone was counted a few times. The genes are TRBV18 and TRBJ1-2, with 8 bases aligning to TRBD1. The CDR3 extends over 12 amino acids. Germline CDR1 reads KGHSH; CDR2 reads LQKENI. Trimming at V came to 5 bases and at J to 8 bases, leaving 4 bases not matched to a gene. The CDR3 protein is CASSTGQVGYTF. CDR3 in DNA: TGTGCCAGCTCAACGGGACAGGTCGGCTACACCTTC.

This chain uses TRBV25-1 with TRBJ2-6; D not certain. V dropped 1 base and J dropped 0 bases, with 7 bases sitting between them. The CDR3 consists of 16 residues. The V gene's germline CDR1 is MGHDK and CDR2 SYGVNS. CDR3 coding DNA: TGTGCCAGCAGTGAATCAAAGCTCTCTGGGGCCAACGTCCTGACTTTC. Translated, it gives CASSESKLSGANVLTF.

The chain carries TRBV14 and TRBJ2-7, with D perhaps TRBD1 (5 bases). Per the germline V gene, CDR1 is SGHDN and CDR2 is FVKESK. The CDR3 sequence is 14 residues long. With 3 bases removed from V and 4 bases from J, the gap between germline ends came to 13 bases. The CDR3 loop reads CASSQLSREYEQYF. The DNA for the CDR3 is TGTGCCAGCAGCCAGCTTTCCAGGGAATACGAGCAGTACTTC.

The V call is TRBV29-1, the J call TRBJ2-5, with 7 bases matching TRBD1. This CDR3 contains 12 residues. The V and J ends lost 7 bases and 6 bases, in that order; junction bases with no gene match: 8. The germline CDR1 and CDR2 sequences are SQVTM and ANQGSEA. The DNA of the CDR3 is TGCAGCGCCGGACAGGACAGGAAGACCCAGTACTTC. Translated, it gives CSAGQDRKTQYF.

As DNA, the CDR3 is TGTGCCAGTAGTATGGGGACTTACACAGATACGCAGTATTTT. This gives the protein CASSMGTYTDTQYF. The chain recombines TRBV19 with TRBJ2-3, with a weak D call TRBD2 (6 bases). V lost 3 bases and J lost 2, with 9 bases in between. Germline-derived CDR1 and CDR2 are LNHDA and SQIVND (reference sequence). CDR3 length: 14 residues.